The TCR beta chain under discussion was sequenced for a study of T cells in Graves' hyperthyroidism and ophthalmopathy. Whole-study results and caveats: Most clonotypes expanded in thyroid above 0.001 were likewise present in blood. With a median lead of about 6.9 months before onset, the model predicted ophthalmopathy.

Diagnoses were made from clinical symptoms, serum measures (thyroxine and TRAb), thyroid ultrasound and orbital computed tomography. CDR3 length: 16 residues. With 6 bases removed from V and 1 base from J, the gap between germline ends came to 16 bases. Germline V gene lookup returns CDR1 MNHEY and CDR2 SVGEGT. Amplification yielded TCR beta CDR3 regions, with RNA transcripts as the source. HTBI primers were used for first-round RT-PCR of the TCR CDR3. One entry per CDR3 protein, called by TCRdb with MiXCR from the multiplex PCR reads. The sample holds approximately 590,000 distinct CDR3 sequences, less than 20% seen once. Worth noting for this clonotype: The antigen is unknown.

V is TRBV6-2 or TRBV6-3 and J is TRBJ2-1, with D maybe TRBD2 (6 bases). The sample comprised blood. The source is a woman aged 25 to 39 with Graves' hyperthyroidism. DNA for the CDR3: TGTGCCAGCAGAACCTTAGCGGAGCGGTCCTACAATGAGCAGTTCTTC. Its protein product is CASRTLAERSYNEQFF.